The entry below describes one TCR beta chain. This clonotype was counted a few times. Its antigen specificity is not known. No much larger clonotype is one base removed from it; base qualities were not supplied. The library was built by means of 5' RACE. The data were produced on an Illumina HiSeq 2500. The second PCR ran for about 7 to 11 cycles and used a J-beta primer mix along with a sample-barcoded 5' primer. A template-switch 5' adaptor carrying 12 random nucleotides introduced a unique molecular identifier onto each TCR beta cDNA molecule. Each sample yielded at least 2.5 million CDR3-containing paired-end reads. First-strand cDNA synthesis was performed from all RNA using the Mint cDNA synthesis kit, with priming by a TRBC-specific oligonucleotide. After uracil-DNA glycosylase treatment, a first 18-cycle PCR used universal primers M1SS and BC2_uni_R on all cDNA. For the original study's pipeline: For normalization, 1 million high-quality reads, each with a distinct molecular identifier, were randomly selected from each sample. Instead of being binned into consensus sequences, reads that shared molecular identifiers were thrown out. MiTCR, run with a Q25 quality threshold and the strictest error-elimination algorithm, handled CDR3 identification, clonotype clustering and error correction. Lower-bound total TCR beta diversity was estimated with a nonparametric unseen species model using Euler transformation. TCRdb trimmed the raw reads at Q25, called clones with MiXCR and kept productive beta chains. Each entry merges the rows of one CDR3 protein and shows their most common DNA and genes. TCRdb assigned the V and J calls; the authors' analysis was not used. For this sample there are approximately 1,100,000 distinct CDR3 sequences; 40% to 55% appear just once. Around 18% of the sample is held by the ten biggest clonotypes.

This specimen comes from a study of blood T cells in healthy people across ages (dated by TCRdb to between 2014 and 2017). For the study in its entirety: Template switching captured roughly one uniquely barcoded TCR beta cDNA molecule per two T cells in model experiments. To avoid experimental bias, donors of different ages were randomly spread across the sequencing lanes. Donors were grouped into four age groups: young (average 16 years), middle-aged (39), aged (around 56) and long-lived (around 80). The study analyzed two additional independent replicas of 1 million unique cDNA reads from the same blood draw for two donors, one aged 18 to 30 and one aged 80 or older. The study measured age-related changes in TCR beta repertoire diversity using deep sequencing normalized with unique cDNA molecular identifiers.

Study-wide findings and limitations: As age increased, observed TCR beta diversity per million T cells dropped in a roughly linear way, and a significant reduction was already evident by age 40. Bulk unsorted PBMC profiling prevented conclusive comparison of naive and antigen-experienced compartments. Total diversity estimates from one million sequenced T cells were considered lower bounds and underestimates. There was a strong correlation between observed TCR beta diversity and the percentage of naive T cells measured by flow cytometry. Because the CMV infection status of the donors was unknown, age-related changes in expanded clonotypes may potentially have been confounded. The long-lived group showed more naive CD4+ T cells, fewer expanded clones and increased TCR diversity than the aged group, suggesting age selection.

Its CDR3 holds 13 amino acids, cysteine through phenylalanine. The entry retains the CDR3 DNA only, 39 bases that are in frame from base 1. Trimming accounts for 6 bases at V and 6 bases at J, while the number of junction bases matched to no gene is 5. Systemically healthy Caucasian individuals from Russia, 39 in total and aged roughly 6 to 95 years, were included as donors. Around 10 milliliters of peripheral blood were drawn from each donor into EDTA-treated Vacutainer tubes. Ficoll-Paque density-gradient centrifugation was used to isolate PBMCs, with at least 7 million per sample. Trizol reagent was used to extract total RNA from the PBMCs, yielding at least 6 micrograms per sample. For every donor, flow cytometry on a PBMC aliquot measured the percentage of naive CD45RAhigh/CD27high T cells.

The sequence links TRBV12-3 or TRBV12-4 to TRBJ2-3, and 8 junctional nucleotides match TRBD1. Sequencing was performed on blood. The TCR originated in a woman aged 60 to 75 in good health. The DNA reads TGTGCCAGCAGAGGGGACAGGTCGGATACGCAGTATTTT. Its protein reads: CASRGDRSDTQYF.